The 12 T cell receptor beta chains presented below share a single source sample, sequenced in a study of blood T cell repertoires in COVID-19 (dated by TCRdb to about 2020). Libraries were built with the immunoSEQ multiplex PCR assay. TCRdb limited this immuneACCESS table to in-frame rearrangements with V and J called. A share of clones is missing; checked studies link under half to unresolved V genes, and the rest is unexplained. The sample table shows fewer than 150,000 clones, and more than 70% are seen once. Clones ranked in the top ten supply under 12% of the sample. The specimen sequenced was peripheral blood. These receptors were obtained from a man aged 50 to 59 with active or convalescent COVID-19.

The genes are TRBV7-2 and TRBJ2-7, with TRBD1 identical over 8 bases. The CDR3 sequence is 15 residues long. Germline values: CDR1 SGHTA, CDR2 FQGNSA. With 6 bases clipped from V and 5 bases from J, the junction kept 12 bases outside the gene matches. CDR3 in amino acids: CASSRLWDRQNEQYF. The CDR3 DNA reads TGTGCCAGCAGTAGGTTGTGGGACAGGCAGAACGAGCAGTACTTC.

This chain joins TRBV6-2 or TRBV6-3 and TRBJ2-7; D might be TRBD2 (5 bases). CDR1 and CDR2 (germline): MNHEY, SVGEGT. CDR3 length equals 14 residues. Trimming took 5 bases from V and 2 from J, leaving 13 bases between them. CDR3 bases: TGTGCCAGCAGTCGGACTGAAGGAACCTACGAGCAGTACTTC. This codes for CASSRTEGTYEQYF.

This clone was seen a few times. The V gene is TRBV28, the J gene TRBJ1-1; TRBD1 agrees at 7 bases. The CDR3 has 15 residues. The germline gives CDR1 MDHEN, CDR2 SYDVKM. V was clipped by 3 bases and J by 3 bases; unmatched bases: 7. The CDR3 DNA follows: TGTGCCAGCAGTTTGTGGACAGGTAGAGACACTGAAGCTTTCTTT. Its protein is CASSLWTGRDTEAFF. Together with reference TRBV28 and TRBJ1-1, the CDR3 gives the full variable domain: DVKVTQSSRYLVKRTGEKVFLECVQDMDHENMFWYRQDPGLGLRLIYFSYDVKMKEKGDIPEGYSVSREKKERFSLILESASTNQTSMYLCASSLWTGRDTEAFFGQGTRLTVV.

The J gene is TRBJ1-2, the V gene TRBV19, with no clear D. Germline CDR1 reads LNHDA; CDR2 reads SQIVND (reference sequence). CDR3 length: 12 amino acids. Trimming pared 7 bases from V and 8 bases from J, leaving 14 bases between. The CDR3 sequence is CASTMAPGGYTF. The CDR3 nucleotides are TGTGCCAGTACCATGGCCCCAGGAGGCTACACCTTC.

The count of this clone is one. The V and J genes are TRBV18 and TRBJ1-2; no definite D call. The CDR3 runs 11 residues. Between the trimmed V and J ends, which lost 2 bases and 8 bases, there was a span of 6 bases. The germline gives CDR1 KGHSH, CDR2 LQKENI. The CDR3 region has the DNA TGTGCCAGCTCACCAAGCGACGGCTACACCTTC. It translates to CASSPSDGYTF. The full variable domain, in which reference TRBV18 and TRBJ1-2 provide the parts outside the CDR3, is NAGVMQNPRHLVRRRGQEARLRCSPMKGHSHVYWYRQLPEEGLKFMVYLQKENIIDESGMPKERFSAEFPKEGPSILRIQQVVRGDSAAYFCASSPSDGYTFGSGTRLTVV.

The chain joins TRBV28 to TRBJ1-5, with D tentatively TRBD1 (6 bases). The V gene's germline CDR1 is MDHEN and CDR2 SYDVKM. The CDR3 sequence is 20 residues long. V was cut by 5 bases and J by 3 bases, with 29 bases left in between. The CDR3 nucleotides read TGTGCCAGCAGTCAGACCTGGCAGGGGAAGCGGATAGTTGTCAATCAGCCCCAGCATTTT. Its protein is CASSQTWQGKRIVVNQPQHF.

The gene calls are TRBV28 and TRBJ1-5, with unresolved D. Germline V gene data show CDR1 as MDHEN and CDR2 as SYDVKM. The CDR3 is made up of 15 amino acids. V was shortened by 6 bases and J by 2 bases, with 14 bases between the two germline ends. The CDR3 is CASSREGGGNQPQHF. The CDR3 DNA reads as TGTGCCAGCAGCCGGGAAGGAGGTGGCAATCAGCCCCAGCATTTT.

This clone has a handful of counts. The chain employs TRBV28 and TRBJ2-2, with 10 bases matching TRBD2. CDR1 is MDHEN, CDR2 SYDVKM, per germline. With 5 bases clipped from V and 9 bases from J, the junction kept 9 bases outside the gene matches. The CDR3 contains 15 residues. CDR3 amino acids: CASSLPTSGQWELFF. CDR3 coding DNA: TGTGCCAGCAGTCTACCGACTAGCGGGCAATGGGAGCTGTTTTTT.

This clone appeared once. The genes are TRBV6-6 and TRBJ1-2, with 12 bases identical to TRBD1. The V gene end was trimmed by 5 bases and the J gene end by 2 bases; junction bases not matched to a gene: 9. Germline CDR1 reads MNHNY; CDR2 reads SVGAGI (reference sequence). This CDR3 has 17 residues. CDR3: CASSQSGTGGSNYGYTF. The CDR3 DNA follows: TGTGCCAGCAGTCAATCCGGGACAGGGGGCTCGAACTATGGCTACACCTTC.

This clone was found once. As DNA, the CDR3 is TGTGCCAGCGGCTGGAACACCCAAGGGGGGGACATTCAGTACTTC. Amino acid sequence: CASGWNTQGGDIQYF. The genes are TRBV6-5 and TRBJ2-4, with a possible D match to TRBD2 (7 bases). The V gene lost 8 bases and the J gene lost 8 bases, with 22 bases spanning the gap. Germline V CDR1 and CDR2: MNHEY, SVGAGI. The length of the CDR3 is 15 residues.

V usage is TRBV5-1 and J usage is TRBJ1-1, with a possible D match to TRBD1 (5 bases). CDR3 length: 15 residues. The ends were cut back, 0 bases at V and 7 bases at J, with 16 bases in the middle. Germline values: CDR1 SGHRS, CDR2 YFSETQ. Written as DNA, the CDR3 is TGCGCCAGCAGCTTGGCCAGCGGGGCGGCCTTTGAAGCTTTCTTT. Residues: CASSLASGAAFEAFF. Using reference TRBV5-1 and TRBJ1-1 for the parts outside the CDR3, the full variable domain is KAGVTQTPRYLIKTRGQQVTLSCSPISGHRSVSWYQQTPGQGLQFLFEYFSETQRNKGNFPGRFSGRQFSNSRSEMNVSTLELGDSALYLCASSLASGAAFEAFFGQGTRLTVV.

Only a few counts were recorded for this clone. The junction does not match germline at one end; this may be a read error. The chain is built from TRBV7-7 and TRBJ2-5; possible D gene TRBD2, 5 bases. The CDR3 is 12 amino acids. Germline-derived CDR1 and CDR2 are SSHAT and FNYEAQ (reference sequence). The DNA of the CDR3 is TGTGCTAGCAGCTTTTCGGGGGAGACCCAGTACTTC. As protein: CASSFSGETQYF.